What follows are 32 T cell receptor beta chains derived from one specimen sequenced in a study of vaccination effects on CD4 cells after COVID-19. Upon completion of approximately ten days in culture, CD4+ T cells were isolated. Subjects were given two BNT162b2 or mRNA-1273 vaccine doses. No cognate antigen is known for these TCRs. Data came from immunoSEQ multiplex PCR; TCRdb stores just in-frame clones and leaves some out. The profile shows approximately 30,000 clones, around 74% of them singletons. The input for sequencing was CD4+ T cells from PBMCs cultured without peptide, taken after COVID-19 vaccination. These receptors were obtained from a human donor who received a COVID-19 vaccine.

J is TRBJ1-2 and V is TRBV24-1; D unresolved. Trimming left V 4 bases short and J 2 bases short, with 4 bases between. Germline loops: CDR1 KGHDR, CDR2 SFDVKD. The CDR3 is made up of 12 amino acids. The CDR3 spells CATSEQNYGYTF. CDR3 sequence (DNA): TGTGCCACCAGTGAACAAAACTATGGCTACACCTTC.

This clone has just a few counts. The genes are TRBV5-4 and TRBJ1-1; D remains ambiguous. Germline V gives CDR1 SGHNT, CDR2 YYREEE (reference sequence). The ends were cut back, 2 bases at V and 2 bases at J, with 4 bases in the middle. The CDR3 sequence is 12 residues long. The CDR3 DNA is TGTGCCAGCAGCTTTGGCAACACTGAAGCTTTCTTT. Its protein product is CASSFGNTEAFF.

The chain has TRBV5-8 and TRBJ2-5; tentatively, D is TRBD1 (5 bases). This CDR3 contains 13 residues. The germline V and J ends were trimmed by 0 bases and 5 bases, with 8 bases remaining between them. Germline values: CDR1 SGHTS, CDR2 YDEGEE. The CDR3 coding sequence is TGTGCCAGCAGCTTGGAAGGGGTTGAGACCCAGTACTTC. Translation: CASSLEGVETQYF. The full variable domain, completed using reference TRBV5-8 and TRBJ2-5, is EAGVTQSPTHLIKTRGQQATLRCSPISGHTSVYWYQQALGLGLQFLLWYDEGEERNRGNFPPRFSGRQFPNYSSELNVNALELEDSALYLCASSLEGVETQYFGPGTRLLVL.

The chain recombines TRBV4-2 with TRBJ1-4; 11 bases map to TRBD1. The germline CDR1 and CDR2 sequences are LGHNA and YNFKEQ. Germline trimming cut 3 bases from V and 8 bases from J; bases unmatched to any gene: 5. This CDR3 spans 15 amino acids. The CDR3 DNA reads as TGTGCCAGCAGCCAGGACAGGGGGCGCGTGGAAAAACTGTTTTTT. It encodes CASSQDRGRVEKLFF.

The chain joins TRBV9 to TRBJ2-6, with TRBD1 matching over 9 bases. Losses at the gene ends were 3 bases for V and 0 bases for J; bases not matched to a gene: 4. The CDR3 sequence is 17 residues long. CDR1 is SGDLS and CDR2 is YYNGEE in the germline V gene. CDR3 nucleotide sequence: TGTGCCAGCAGCGAGGGACAGGGATACTCTGGGGCCAACGTCCTGACTTTC. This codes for CASSEGQGYSGANVLTF.

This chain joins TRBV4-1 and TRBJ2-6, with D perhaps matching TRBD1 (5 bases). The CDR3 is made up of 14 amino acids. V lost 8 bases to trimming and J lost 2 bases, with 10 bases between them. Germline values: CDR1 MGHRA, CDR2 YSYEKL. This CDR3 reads CASAGLAGANVLTF. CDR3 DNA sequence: TGCGCCAGCGCAGGGTTAGCTGGGGCCAACGTCCTGACTTTC.

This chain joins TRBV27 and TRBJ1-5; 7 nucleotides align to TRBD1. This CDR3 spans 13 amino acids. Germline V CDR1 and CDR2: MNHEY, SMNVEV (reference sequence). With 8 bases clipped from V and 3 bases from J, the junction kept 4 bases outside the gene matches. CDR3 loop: CASWGQNNQPQHF. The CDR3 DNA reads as TGTGCCAGCTGGGGACAGAACAATCAGCCCCAGCATTTT.

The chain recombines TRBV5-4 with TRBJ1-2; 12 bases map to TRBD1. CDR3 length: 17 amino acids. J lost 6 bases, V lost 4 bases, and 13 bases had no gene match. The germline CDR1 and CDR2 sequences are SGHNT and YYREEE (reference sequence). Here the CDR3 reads CASSSGTGGAFENGYTF. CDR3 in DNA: TGTGCCAGCAGCAGTGGGACAGGGGGCGCGTTTGAAAATGGCTACACCTTC.

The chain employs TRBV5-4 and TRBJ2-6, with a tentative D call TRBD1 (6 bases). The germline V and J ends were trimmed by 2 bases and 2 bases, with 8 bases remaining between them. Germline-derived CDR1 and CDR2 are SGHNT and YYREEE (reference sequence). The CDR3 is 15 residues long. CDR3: CASSLGGTGANVLTF. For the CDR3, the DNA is TGTGCCAGCAGCTTAGGGGGAACTGGGGCCAACGTCCTGACTTTC.

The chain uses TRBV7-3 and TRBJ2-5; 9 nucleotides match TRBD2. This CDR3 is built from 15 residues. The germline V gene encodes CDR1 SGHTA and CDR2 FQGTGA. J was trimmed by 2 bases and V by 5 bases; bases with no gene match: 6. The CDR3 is CASSVAGASQETQYF. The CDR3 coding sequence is TGTGCCAGCAGCGTAGCGGGGGCCTCTCAAGAGACCCAGTACTTC.

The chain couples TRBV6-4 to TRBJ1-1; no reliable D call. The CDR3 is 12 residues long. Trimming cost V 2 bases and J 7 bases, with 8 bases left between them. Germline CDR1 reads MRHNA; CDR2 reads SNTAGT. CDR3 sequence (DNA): TGTGCCAGCAGTGACCCAGGAGGTGAAGCTTTCTTT. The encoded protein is CASSDPGGEAFF.

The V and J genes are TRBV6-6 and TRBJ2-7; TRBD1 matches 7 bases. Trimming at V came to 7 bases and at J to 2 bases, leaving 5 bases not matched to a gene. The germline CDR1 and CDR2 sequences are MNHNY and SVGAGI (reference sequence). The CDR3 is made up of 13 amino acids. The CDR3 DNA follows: TGTGCCAGCAATCTACAGGGGCCCTACGAGCAGTACTTC. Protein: CASNLQGPYEQYF.

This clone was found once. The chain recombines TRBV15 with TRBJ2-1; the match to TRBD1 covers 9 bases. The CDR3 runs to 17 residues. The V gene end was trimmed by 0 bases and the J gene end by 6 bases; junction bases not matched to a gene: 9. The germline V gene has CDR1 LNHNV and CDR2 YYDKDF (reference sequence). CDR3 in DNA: TGTGCCACCAGCAGAGAACTGGGACAGGGTATTTTCAATGAGCAGTTCTTC. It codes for CATSRELGQGIFNEQFF.

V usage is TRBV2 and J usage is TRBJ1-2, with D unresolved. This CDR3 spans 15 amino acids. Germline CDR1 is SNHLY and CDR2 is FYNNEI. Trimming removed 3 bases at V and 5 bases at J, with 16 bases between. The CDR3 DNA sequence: TGTGCCAGCAGTGAGCGGCAGAAAAATCCATATGGCTACACCTTC. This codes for CASSERQKNPYGYTF.

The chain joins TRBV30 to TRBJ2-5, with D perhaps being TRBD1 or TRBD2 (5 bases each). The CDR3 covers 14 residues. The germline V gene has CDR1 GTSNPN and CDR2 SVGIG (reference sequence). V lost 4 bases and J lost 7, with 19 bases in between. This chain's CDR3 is CAWNTGTGPGTQYF. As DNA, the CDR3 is TGTGCCTGGAATACCGGGACGGGCCCTGGGACCCAGTACTTC.

The CDR3 sequence: CASSLGGRPGETQYF. The CDR3 bases are TGTGCCAGCAGCTTAGGAGGACGGCCCGGGGAGACCCAGTACTTC. The chain uses TRBV7-2 and TRBJ2-5; no definite D call. Trimming cost V 1 base and J 5 bases, with 14 bases left between them. The germline V gene has CDR1 SGHTA and CDR2 FQGNSA. CDR3 length: 15 residues. The complete variable domain, with remaining parts taken from reference TRBV7-2 and TRBJ2-5, reads GAGVSQSPSNKVTEKGKDVELRCDPISGHTALYWYRQSLGQGLEFLIYFQGNSAPDKSGLPSDRFSAERTGGSVSTLTIQRTQQEDSAVYLCASSLGGRPGETQYFGPGTRLLVL.

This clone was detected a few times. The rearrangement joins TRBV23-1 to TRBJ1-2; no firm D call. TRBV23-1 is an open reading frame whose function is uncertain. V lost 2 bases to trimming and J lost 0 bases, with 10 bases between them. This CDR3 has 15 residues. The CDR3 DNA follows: TGCGCCAGCAGTCAAGGCTGCGGTCCTAACTATGGCTACACCTTC. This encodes CASSQGCGPNYGYTF.

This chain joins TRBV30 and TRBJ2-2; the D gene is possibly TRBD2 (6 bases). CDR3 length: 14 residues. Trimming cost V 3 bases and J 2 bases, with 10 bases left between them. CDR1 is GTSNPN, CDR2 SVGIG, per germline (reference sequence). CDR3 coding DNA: TGTGCCTGGAGGAGTGGGACTAACACCGGGGAGCTGTTTTTT. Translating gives CAWRSGTNTGELFF. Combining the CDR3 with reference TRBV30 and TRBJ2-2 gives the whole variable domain SQTIHQWPATLVQPVGSPLSLECTVEGTSNPNLYWYRQAAGRGLQLLFYSVGIGQISSEVPQNLSASRPQDRQFILSSKKLLLSDSGFYLCAWRSGTNTGELFFGEGSRLTVL.

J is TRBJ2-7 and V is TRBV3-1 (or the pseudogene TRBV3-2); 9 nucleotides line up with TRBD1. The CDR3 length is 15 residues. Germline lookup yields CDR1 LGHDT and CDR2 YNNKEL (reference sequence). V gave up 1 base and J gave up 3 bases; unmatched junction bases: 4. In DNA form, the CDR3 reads TGTGCCAGCAGCCAAGGACAGGGGGGTGTCTACGAGCAGTACTTC. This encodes CASSQGQGGVYEQYF.

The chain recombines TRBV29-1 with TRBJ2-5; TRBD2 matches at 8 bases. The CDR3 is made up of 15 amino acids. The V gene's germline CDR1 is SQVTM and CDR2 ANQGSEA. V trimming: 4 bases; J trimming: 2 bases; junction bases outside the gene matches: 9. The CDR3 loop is CSVARGGRTQETQYF. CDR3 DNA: TGCAGCGTTGCTCGGGGCGGGAGGACTCAAGAGACCCAGTACTTC.

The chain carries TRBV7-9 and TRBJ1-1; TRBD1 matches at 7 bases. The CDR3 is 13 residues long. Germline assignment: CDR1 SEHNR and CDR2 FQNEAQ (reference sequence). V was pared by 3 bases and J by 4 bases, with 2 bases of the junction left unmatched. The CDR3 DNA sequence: TGTGCCAGCAGCTTTACAGGGGTCACTGAAGCTTTCTTT. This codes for CASSFTGVTEAFF.

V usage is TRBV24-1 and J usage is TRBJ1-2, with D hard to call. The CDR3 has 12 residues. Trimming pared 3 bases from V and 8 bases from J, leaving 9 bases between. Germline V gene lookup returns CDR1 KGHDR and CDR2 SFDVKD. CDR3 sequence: CATSDTRTGYTF. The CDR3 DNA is TGTGCCACCAGTGATACGCGCACGGGCTACACCTTC.

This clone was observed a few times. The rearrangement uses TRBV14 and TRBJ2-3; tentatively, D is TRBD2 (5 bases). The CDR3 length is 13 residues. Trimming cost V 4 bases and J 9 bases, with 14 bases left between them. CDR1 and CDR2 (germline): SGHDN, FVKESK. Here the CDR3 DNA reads TGTGCCAGCAGCCCCCAGGCGAGAGGGACGCAGTATTTT. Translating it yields CASSPQARGTQYF. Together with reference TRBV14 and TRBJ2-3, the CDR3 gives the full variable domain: EAGVTQFPSHSVIEKGQTVTLRCDPISGHDNLYWYRRVMGKEIKFLLHFVKESKQDESGMPNNRFLAERTGGTYSTLKVQPAELEDSGVYFCASSPQARGTQYFGPGTRLTVL.

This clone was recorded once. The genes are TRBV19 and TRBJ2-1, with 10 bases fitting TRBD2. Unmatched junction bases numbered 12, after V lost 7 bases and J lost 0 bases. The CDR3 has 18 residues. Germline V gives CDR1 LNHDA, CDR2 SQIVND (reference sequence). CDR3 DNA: TGTGCCAGTATCGGCCCTAGCGGGAGTCCGAGCTCCTACAATGAGCAGTTCTTC. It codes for CASIGPSGSPSSYNEQFF.

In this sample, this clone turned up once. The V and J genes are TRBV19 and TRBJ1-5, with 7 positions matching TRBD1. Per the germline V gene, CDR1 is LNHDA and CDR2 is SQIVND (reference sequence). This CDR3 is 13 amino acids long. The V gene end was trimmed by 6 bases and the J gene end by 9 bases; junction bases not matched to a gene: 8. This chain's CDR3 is CASSLGQLGPQHF. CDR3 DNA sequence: TGTGCCAGTAGCCTGGGACAGTTGGGGCCCCAGCATTTT.

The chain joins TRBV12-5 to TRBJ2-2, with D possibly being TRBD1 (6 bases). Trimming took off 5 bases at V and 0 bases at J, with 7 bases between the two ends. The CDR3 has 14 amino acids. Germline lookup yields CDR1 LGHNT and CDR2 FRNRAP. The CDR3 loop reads CASGRTANTGELFF. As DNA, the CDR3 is TGTGCTAGTGGTCGGACAGCGAACACCGGGGAGCTGTTTTTT.

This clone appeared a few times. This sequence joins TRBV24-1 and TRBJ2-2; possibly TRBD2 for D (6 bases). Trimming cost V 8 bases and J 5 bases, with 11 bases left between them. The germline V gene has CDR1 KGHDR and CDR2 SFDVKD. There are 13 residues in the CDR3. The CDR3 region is CATMAEGTGELFF. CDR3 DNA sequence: TGTGCCACCATGGCGGAGGGAACCGGGGAGCTGTTTTTT.

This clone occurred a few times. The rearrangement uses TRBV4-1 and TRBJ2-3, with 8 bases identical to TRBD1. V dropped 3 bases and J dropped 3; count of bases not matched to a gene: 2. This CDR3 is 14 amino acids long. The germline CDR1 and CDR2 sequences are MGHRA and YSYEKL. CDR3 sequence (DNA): TGCGCCAGCAGCCAGGACAGGGATACAGATACGCAGTATTTT. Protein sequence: CASSQDRDTDTQYF.

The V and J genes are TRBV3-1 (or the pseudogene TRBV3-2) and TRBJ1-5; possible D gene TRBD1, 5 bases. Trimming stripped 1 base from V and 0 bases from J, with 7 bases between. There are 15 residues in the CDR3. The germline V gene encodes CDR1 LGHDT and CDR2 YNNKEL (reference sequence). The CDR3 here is CASSQGGVSNQPQHF. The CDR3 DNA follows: TGTGCCAGCAGCCAAGGAGGGGTTAGCAATCAGCCCCAGCATTTT.

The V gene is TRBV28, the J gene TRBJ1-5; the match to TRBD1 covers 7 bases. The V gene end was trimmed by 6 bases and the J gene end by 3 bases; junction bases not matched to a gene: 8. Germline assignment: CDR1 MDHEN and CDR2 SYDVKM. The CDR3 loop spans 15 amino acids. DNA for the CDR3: TGTGCCAGCAGCCCAGGGGGACAGTTCAATCAGCCCCAGCATTTT. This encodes CASSPGGQFNQPQHF.

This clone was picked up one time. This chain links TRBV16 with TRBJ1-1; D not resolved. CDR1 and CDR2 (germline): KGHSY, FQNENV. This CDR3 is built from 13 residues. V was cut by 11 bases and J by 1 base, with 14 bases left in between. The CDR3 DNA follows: TGTGCCCTCGGGCAGCAGCAGAACACTGAAGCTTTCTTT. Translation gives CALGQQQNTEAFF. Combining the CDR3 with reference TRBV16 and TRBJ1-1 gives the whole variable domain GEEVAQTPKHLVRGEGQKAKLYCAPIKGHSYVFWYQQVLKNEFKFLISFQNENVFDETGMPKERFSAKCLPNSPCSLEIQATKLEDSAVYFCALGQQQNTEAFFGQGTRLTVV.

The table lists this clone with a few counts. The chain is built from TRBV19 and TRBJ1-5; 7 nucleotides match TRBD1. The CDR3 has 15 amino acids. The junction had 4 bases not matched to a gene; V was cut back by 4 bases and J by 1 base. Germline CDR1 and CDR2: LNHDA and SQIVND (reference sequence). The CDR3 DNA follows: TGTGCCAGTAGTACGACAGGGAGGAGCAATCAGCCCCAGCATTTT. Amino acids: CASSTTGRSNQPQHF.